This TCR beta chain was captured in a study of shared clonotypes between healthy human individuals. This clone is a singleton in its sample. As defined, naive CD8 cells were CD45RO-negative and positively selected for CCR7, with terminally differentiated effector memory CD45RA+ cells excluded. The protocol was immunoSEQ multiplex PCR, while the TCRdb copy is restricted to in-frame clones and leaves out a portion. The sample includes about 2.1 million clones, about 93% of them seen just once. Sample: naive CD8+ T cells from PBMCs. The source of this sequence is a man aged 18-30 years in good health. Some clones in this sample may be carry-over from other donors' samples.

DNA of the CDR3: TGTGCCAGCAGGGGCACCCGGCAGATGAACACTGAAGCTTTCTTT. It encodes CASRGTRQMNTEAFF. The V and J genes are TRBV5-6 and TRBJ1-1; D call uncertain. Trimming took off 5 bases at V and 0 bases at J, with 14 bases between the two ends. CDR1 and CDR2 (germline): SGHDT, YYEEEE. The CDR3 length is 15 residues. The complete variable domain, with remaining parts taken from reference TRBV5-6 and TRBJ1-1, reads DAGVTQSPTHLIKTRGQQVTLRCSPKSGHDTVSWYQQALGQGPQFIFQYYEEEERQRGNFPDRFSGHQFPNYSSELNVNALLLGDSALYLCASRGTRQMNTEAFFGQGTRLTVV.